The 4 T cell receptor beta chains in this list originate from one sample, sequenced in a study of early T cells in non-severe SARS-CoV-2 infection. MiXCR, applied by TCRdb to the 5' RACE reads, yields one record per CDR3 protein. The sample has nearly 90,000 distinct CDR3 sequences; approximately 15% are singletons. Sequences were obtained from whole blood. The receptors were sampled from an adult who was a healthcare worker with PCR-confirmed SARS-CoV-2 infection or an uninfected control (not recorded which).

This clonotype was counted a few times. Written as DNA, the CDR3 is TGTGCCAGTAGTTTGGGACAGGGGGCAGAGACCCAGTACTTC. This encodes CASSLGQGAETQYF. The V call is TRBV19, the J call TRBJ2-5, with 12 nucleotides matching TRBD1. The CDR3 totals 14 residues. The germline gives CDR1 LNHDA, CDR2 SQIVND (reference sequence). Trimming cost V 5 bases and J 4 bases; bases outside gene matches: 2. Full variable domain (outside the CDR3, taken from reference TRBV19 and TRBJ2-5): DGGITQSPKYLFRKEGQNVTLSCEQNLNHDAMYWYRQDPGQGLRLIYYSQIVNDFQKGDIAEGYSVSREKKESFPLTVTSAQKNPTAFYLCASSLGQGAETQYFGPGTRLLVL.

Ten or more counts support this clonotype. The gene calls are TRBV21-1 and TRBJ2-7; TRBD2 is the table's D call and was not checked against the DNA. TRBV21-1 is flagged as a pseudogene. CDR3 length equals 17 residues. The CDR3 spells CASSKGSYGRPAYEQYF. CDR3 bases: TGTGCCAGCAGCAAAGGGTCGTACGGGAGGCCCGCCTACGAGCAGTACTTC.

V and J are TRBV4-2 and TRBJ1-1, with 8 bases identical to TRBD1. Germline V gene sequence: CDR1 LGHNA, CDR2 YNFKEQ. With 2 bases clipped from V and 4 bases from J, the junction kept 6 bases outside the gene matches. The CDR3 has 15 amino acids. The CDR3 nucleotides are TGTGCCAGCAGCCAACCCGACAGGGGTGGCACTGAAGCTTTCTTT. Residues: CASSQPDRGGTEAFF.

The V and J genes are TRBV5-1 and TRBJ2-1, with TRBD2 matching 12 bases. J lost 4 bases, V lost 4 bases, and 6 bases had no gene match. The length of the CDR3 is 16 residues. Germline CDR1 is SGHRS and CDR2 is YFSETQ. This chain's CDR3 is CASSVGLAGLYNEQFF. The CDR3 region has the DNA TGCGCCAGCAGCGTCGGACTAGCGGGGCTATACAATGAGCAGTTCTTC.